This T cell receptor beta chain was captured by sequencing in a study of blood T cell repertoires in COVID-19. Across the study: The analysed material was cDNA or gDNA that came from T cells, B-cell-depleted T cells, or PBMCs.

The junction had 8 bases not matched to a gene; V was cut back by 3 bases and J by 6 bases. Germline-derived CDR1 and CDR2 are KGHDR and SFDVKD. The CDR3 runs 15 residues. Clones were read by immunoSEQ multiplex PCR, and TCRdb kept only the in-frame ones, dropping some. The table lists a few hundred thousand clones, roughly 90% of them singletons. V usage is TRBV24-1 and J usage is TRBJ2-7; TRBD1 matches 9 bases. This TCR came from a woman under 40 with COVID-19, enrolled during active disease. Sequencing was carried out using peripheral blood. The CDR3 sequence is CATSDRQGEGREQYF. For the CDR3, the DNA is TGTGCCACCAGTGATCGACAGGGGGAGGGCCGCGAGCAGTACTTC.